Below are 9 T cell receptor beta chains sequenced from a single sample in a study of spatial heterogeneity in lung cancer (dated by TCRdb to 2018 to 2020). Library generation was performed with 5' RACE. This sample was sequenced with a NextSeq 500. TCRdb redid the processing of the public reads, applying fastp at Q25 and MiXCR, and retained in-frame beta chains. A single entry per CDR3 protein holds the most common genes and DNA from its merged rows. The sample records approximately 44,000 distinct CDR3 sequences, roughly an eighth of which are singletons. The leading ten clones occupy 55% to 60% of the sample. According to the study, the label for this sample's time point signals: sample taken at primary tumor resection. Here the sequenced sample was PBMCs, taken at surgery. These receptors were taken from a male donor with early-stage non-small cell lung cancer.

The rearrangement links TRBV20-1 to TRBJ2-1, with D possibly matching TRBD1 (5 bases). CDR1 and CDR2 (germline): DFQATT, SNEGSKA (reference sequence). Trimming removed 1 base from V and 4 bases from J, with 20 bases in between. The CDR3 runs 17 residues. The CDR3 here is CSARVSIDRPGYNEQFF. Here the CDR3 DNA reads TGCAGTGCTAGAGTCTCTATAGACAGACCCGGATACAATGAGCAGTTCTTC.

This clonotype has at least ten counts. The chain joins TRBV9 to TRBJ2-5; D ambiguous. Trimming cost V 0 bases and J 5 bases, with 8 bases left between them. From germline, CDR1 is SGDLS and CDR2 YYNGEE. The CDR3 runs to 13 residues. The chain's CDR3 is CASSVATWETQYF. The CDR3 DNA reads as TGTGCCAGCAGCGTAGCTACTTGGGAGACCCAGTACTTC.

This clonotype was recorded many times. The V and J genes are TRBV19 and TRBJ2-3, with a weak D call TRBD2 (6 bases). Germline assignment: CDR1 LNHDA and CDR2 SQIVND (reference sequence). The CDR3 length is 15 residues. Trimming cost V 5 bases and J 2 bases, with 14 bases left between them. The CDR3 spells CASSPTSLSTDTQYF. DNA for the CDR3: TGTGCCAGTAGTCCGACTAGTCTTTCCACAGATACGCAGTATTTT.

The V and J genes are TRBV4-3 and TRBJ2-3, with no clear D. Germline assignment: CDR1 LGHNA and CDR2 YSLEER. Trimming removed 4 bases from V and 4 bases from J, with 9 bases in between. CDR3 length: 13 amino acids. The CDR3 is CASSPRGADTQYF. CDR3 bases: TGCGCCAGCAGCCCCAGAGGCGCAGATACGCAGTATTTT.

The gene calls are TRBV12-3 or TRBV12-4 and TRBJ1-5; 7 bases agree with TRBD1. Unmatched junction bases numbered 7, after V lost 4 bases and J lost 4 bases. This CDR3 comprises 15 residues. DNA for the CDR3: TGTGCCAGCAGTTACGCCGGGACAGTGAATCAGCCCCAGCATTTT. As protein: CASSYAGTVNQPQHF.

This clonotype was detected ten times or more. The rearrangement joins TRBV19 to TRBJ1-2; the D is unclear. Germline CDR1 and CDR2: LNHDA and SQIVND (reference sequence). The CDR3 runs to 15 residues. The ends were cut back, 1 base at V and 7 bases at J, with 16 bases in the middle. CDR3 sequence reads: CASSIGAGASSGYTF. The CDR3 coding sequence is TGTGCCAGTAGTATAGGGGCAGGCGCAAGTAGTGGCTACACCTTC.

This clonotype was seen only a few times. V is TRBV7-6 and J is TRBJ1-5; possibly TRBD1 for D (5 bases). V was shortened by 5 bases and J by 6 bases, with 20 bases between the two germline ends. The CDR3 spans 16 residues. Germline CDR1 is SGHVS and CDR2 is FNYEAQ. As DNA, the CDR3 is TGTGCCAGCAGCCCAACCGGGGGGGGTCAAGTTCAGCCCCAGCATTTT. Its protein is CASSPTGGGQVQPQHF.

This clonotype was picked up a small number of times. The chain's CDR3 is CASSLAVRGGYEQYF. In nucleotides, the CDR3 is TGCGCCAGCAGCTTGGCCGTCAGGGGAGGCTACGAGCAGTACTTC. The V gene is TRBV5-1, the J gene TRBJ2-7; D assignment may be TRBD1 or TRBD2 (6 bases each). V was clipped by 0 bases and J by 3 bases, with 13 bases between them. Germline-derived CDR1 and CDR2 are SGHRS and YFSETQ. The CDR3 extends over 15 amino acids.

With respect to this clonotype: Given a much more abundant clone one base away, this may be a read error. This chain links TRBV5-1 with TRBJ2-6, with no clear D. Germline-derived CDR1 and CDR2 are SGHRS and YFSETQ. This CDR3 is built from 13 residues. CDR3 loop: CVSTGPGANVLTF. The CDR3 nucleotides are TGCGTCAGCACCGGACCTGGGGCCAACGTCCTGACTTTC.